The 9 T cell receptor beta chains presented below share a single source sample, sequenced in a study of blood T cell repertoires in COVID-19 (dated by TCRdb to 2019 to 2021). The library relied on the immunoSEQ multiplex PCR assay. The clones in this table, taken by TCRdb from immuneACCESS, are in-frame only. Not every clone is retained; where verified, under half of the shortfall comes from an unresolved V gene, and the cause of the rest is unknown. The sample profile shows about 220,000 clones; roughly 80% of them were found once. 2% to 3% of the sample is in the top ten clones. The sequencing sample was made of peripheral blood. These receptors originate from a woman between 35 and 50 years old with active or convalescent COVID-19.

The rearrangement uses TRBV19 and TRBJ2-3, with 8 bases that match TRBD2. Germline V gene sequence: CDR1 LNHDA, CDR2 SQIVND (reference sequence). With V trimmed by 6 bases and J by 2 bases, 10 bases remained unmatched. The length of the CDR3 is 16 residues. CDR3: CASSSRGGANTDTQYF. In nucleotides, the CDR3 is TGTGCCAGTAGCTCCCGGGGGGGGGCGAACACAGATACGCAGTATTTT.

This clone appeared once. This chain links TRBV6-5 with TRBJ1-2; D gene unclear. Per the germline V gene, CDR1 is MNHEY and CDR2 is SVGAGI. The CDR3 spans 11 residues. The CDR3 protein is CAVRTSDGYTF. The CDR3 region has the DNA TGTGCTGTGAGAACCTCCGATGGCTACACCTTC.

This sequence joins TRBV28 and TRBJ1-5, with TRBD1 identical over 11 bases. Germline V gene lookup returns CDR1 MDHEN and CDR2 SYDVKM. Trimming took 4 bases from V and 5 from J; bases not matched to a gene: 4. The CDR3 runs to 15 residues. The CDR3 is CASSSGTGGYQPQHF. As DNA, the CDR3 is TGTGCCAGCAGTTCCGGGACAGGGGGATATCAGCCCCAGCATTTT.

This chain links TRBV6-5 with TRBJ2-7, with 10 bases lining up with TRBD1. CDR3 length equals 14 residues. V dropped 5 bases and J dropped 3; count of bases not matched to a gene: 4. CDR1 is MNHEY, CDR2 SVGAGI, per germline. In DNA form, the CDR3 reads TGTGCCAGCAGTACCGGGACAGGGGACTACGAGCAGTACTTC. It yields the protein CASSTGTGDYEQYF.

The chain employs TRBV27 and TRBJ2-2; no firm D call. In germline, CDR1 is MNHEY, CDR2 SMNVEV (reference sequence). Trimming shortened V by 3 bases and J by 4 bases, and 12 bases separated the two germline ends. This CDR3 contains 15 residues. DNA for the CDR3: TGTGCCAGCAGTTTGGGCTACCCAGGCACCGGGGAGCTGTTTTTT. Translating gives CASSLGYPGTGELFF.

The genes are TRBV7-2 and TRBJ2-7; TRBD2 agrees at 14 bases. Germline V gene data show CDR1 as SGHTA and CDR2 as FQGNSA. The CDR3 is 15 residues long. Germline trimming cut 1 base from V and 9 bases from J; bases unmatched to any gene: 5. The CDR3 here is CASSLGTSGGTGQYF. The CDR3 nucleotides read TGTGCCAGCAGCTTAGGGACTAGCGGGGGGACGGGGCAGTACTTC.

This chain connects TRBV27 to TRBJ2-7, with D tentatively TRBD2 (5 bases). Looked up from germline, CDR1 is MNHEY and CDR2 is SMNVEV (reference sequence). V lost 2 bases to trimming and J lost 4 bases, with 21 bases between them. There are 17 residues in the CDR3. CDR3 DNA: TGTGCCAGCAGTTTAAATGGGAGAGATGGCTGGCTATACGAGCAGTACTTC. It translates to CASSLNGRDGWLYEQYF.

The V and J genes are TRBV6-5 and TRBJ1-2; D is uncertain. The CDR3 has 14 residues. Trimming took off 9 bases at V and 4 bases at J, with 18 bases between the two ends. Germline lookup yields CDR1 MNHEY and CDR2 SVGAGI. The CDR3 DNA reads TGTGCCAGTAATTATGGGGTAGAGGGCTATGGCTACACCTTC. Residues: CASNYGVEGYGYTF.

V usage is TRBV21-1 and J usage is TRBJ2-7; TRBD1 was called by the table and not checked on the DNA. TRBV21-1 is a documented pseudogene. CDR3 length: 15 amino acids. The CDR3 DNA sequence: TGTGCCAGCAGCAATCAAGCAGGGAACGTCGACGAGCAGTACTTC. Protein: CASSNQAGNVDEQYF.